The 29 T cell receptor beta chains listed next were all sequenced from one sample in a study of T cell repertoires in cytomegalovirus infection. No antigen has been assigned to these receptors. Each CDR3 protein is one row after TCRdb ran MiXCR on the reads. The sample lists 450,000 to 650,000 distinct CDR3 sequences, 40% occurring once. Sequencing was performed on cultured PBMCs, taken from culture after CMV antigen stimulation. Receptors originate from a human donor in good health (CMV status not recorded). Some clones in this sample may be carry-over from other donors' samples.

In its sample, this clonotype was seen a few times. V usage is TRBV12-3 or TRBV12-4 and J usage is TRBJ1-5; D is possibly TRBD1 (6 bases). This CDR3 comprises 15 residues. Trimming cost V 3 bases and J 7 bases, with 16 bases left between them. The CDR3 here is CASSFQSGVGQPQHF. CDR3 nucleotides: TGTGCCAGCAGTTTTCAATCAGGGGTCGGGCAGCCCCAGCATTTT.

The sample holds a few counts of this clonotype. Here the CDR3 DNA reads TGTGCCAGCAATGGGCCAGTCATGAACACTGAAGCTTTCTTT. Its protein product is CASNGPVMNTEAFF. V is TRBV2 and J is TRBJ1-1; the D is unclear. The length of the CDR3 is 14 residues. Germline V gene sequence: CDR1 SNHLY, CDR2 FYNNEI. Trimming cost V 7 bases and J 0 bases, with 12 bases left between them.

The V and J genes are TRBV7-4 and TRBJ2-7, with 9 positions matching TRBD2. CDR1 is SGHVT, CDR2 SQSDAQ, per germline. The V and J ends lost 0 bases and 10 bases, in that order; junction bases with no gene match: 7. The length of the CDR3 is 14 residues. The CDR3 reads CASSLAERGLAQYF. Here the CDR3 DNA reads TGTGCCAGCAGCTTAGCGGAAAGGGGACTAGCACAGTACTTC.

Here the CDR3 DNA reads TGCAGTGCCTCCCTGGGGGGAGTCGATACAGATACGCAGTATTTT. It specifies CSASLGGVDTDTQYF. V and J are TRBV20-1 and TRBJ2-3; tentative D call: TRBD2 (6 bases). CDR1 is DFQATT and CDR2 is SNEGSKA in the germline V gene (reference sequence). This CDR3 contains 15 residues. Trimming cost V 6 bases and J 3 bases, with 19 bases left between them.

The chain has TRBV6-2 or TRBV6-3 and TRBJ2-7, with unresolved D. The germline V gene encodes CDR1 MNHEY and CDR2 SVGEGT. V was trimmed by 6 bases and J by 2 bases, leaving 14 bases between them. This CDR3 is 14 amino acids long. In DNA form, the CDR3 reads TGTGCCAGCAGCTCACTATCGGCGACCTACGAGCAGTACTTC. This translates into CASSSLSATYEQYF.

V gene TRBV12-3 or TRBV12-4 combines with J gene TRBJ2-7; a weak D match, TRBD1 (6 bases). Trimming cost V 3 bases and J 1 base, with 10 bases left between them. The CDR3 covers 14 residues. CDR3 region: CASSFRTESYEQYF. Here the CDR3 DNA reads TGTGCCAGCAGTTTCAGGACAGAGTCCTACGAGCAGTACTTC.

The chain is built from TRBV6-1 and TRBJ1-1, with D uncertain. V lost 0 bases and J 5 bases, leaving 10 bases between the germline ends. This CDR3 comprises 14 residues. From germline, CDR1 is MNHNS and CDR2 SASEGT. DNA of the CDR3: TGTGCCAGCAGTGAAGCAGCGGGCGTGACTGAAGCTTTCTTT. Amino acid sequence: CASSEAAGVTEAFF.

This chain uses TRBV7-9 with TRBJ2-7; D not resolved. Trimming removed 5 bases at V and 5 bases at J, with 13 bases between. The CDR3 is 13 amino acids. Per the germline V gene, CDR1 is SEHNR and CDR2 is FQNEAQ (reference sequence). The CDR3 nucleotides read TGTGCCAGCAGCCCACCGGGCTCGCACGAGCAGTACTTC. Amino acids: CASSPPGSHEQYF. The full variable domain, completed using reference TRBV7-9 and TRBJ2-7, is DTGVSQNPRHKITKRGQNVTFRCDPISEHNRLYWYRQTLGQGPEFLTYFQNEAQLEKSRLLSDRFSAERPKGSFSTLEIQRTEQGDSAMYLCASSPPGSHEQYFGPGTRLTVT.

J is TRBJ2-1 and V is TRBV7-2, with 11 bases that match TRBD2. Germline V gene lookup returns CDR1 SGHTA and CDR2 FQGNSA. The CDR3 contains 16 residues. Trimming took 5 bases from V and 4 from J; bases not matched to a gene: 7. CDR3 DNA: TGTGCCAGCAGCCGGAAGGTAGCGGGGGGGTACAATGAGCAGTTCTTC. As protein: CASSRKVAGGYNEQFF.

This clonotype has only one observation. The chain recombines TRBV12-5 with TRBJ1-4; D remains unclear. There are 16 residues in the CDR3. Germline V gives CDR1 LGHNT, CDR2 FRNRAP. V dropped 0 bases and J dropped 8 bases, with 16 bases sitting between them. The CDR3 coding sequence is TGTGCTAGTGGTTTGGTATTCGGGAGGAGTAAAGAAAAACTGTTTTTT. Protein product: CASGLVFGRSKEKLFF.

This clonotype was recorded a few times. The chain combines TRBV7-2 with TRBJ1-2; tentatively, D is TRBD1 (5 bases). This CDR3 is 17 amino acids long. Deletions cut 1 base from V and 0 bases from J, with 15 bases between. From germline, CDR1 is SGHTA and CDR2 FQGNSA. The CDR3 DNA sequence: TGTGCCAGCAGCTTAGTGGGGGTTCCCGGAGCTAACTATGGCTACACCTTC. It is translated as CASSLVGVPGANYGYTF.

V gene TRBV11-2 combines with J gene TRBJ1-6; TRBD1 is a possible D gene (6 bases). Germline loops: CDR1 SGHAT, CDR2 FQNNGV. This CDR3 is 16 amino acids long. V lost 5 bases, J lost 4 bases, and 15 bases lay in between. CDR3 residues: CASSLGTPLYNSPLHF. The CDR3 DNA sequence: TGTGCCAGCAGCCTCGGGACACCATTATATAATTCACCCCTCCACTTT.

This chain connects TRBV5-5 to TRBJ2-7, with a tentative D call TRBD1 (6 bases). Germline CDR1 and CDR2: SGHKS and YYEKEE (reference sequence). V was cut by 4 bases and J by 5 bases, with 16 bases left in between. The CDR3 has 14 amino acids. DNA for the CDR3: TGTGCCAGCAGCCCCCCGGGACAATTGCACGAGCAGTACTTC. Translating gives CASSPPGQLHEQYF.

This clonotype was picked up a small number of times. The chain is built from TRBV7-2 and TRBJ2-1, with 13 positions matching TRBD2. CDR1 is SGHTA, CDR2 FQGNSA, per germline. V shed 5 bases, J shed 8 bases, and the junction held 12 bases outside the gene matches. This CDR3 spans 17 amino acids. CDR3 nucleotide sequence: TGTGCCAGCAGCGCGAGTACTAGCGGGGGGGTATTTGATGAGCAGTTCTTC. Translation: CASSASTSGGVFDEQFF.

The V and J genes are TRBV12-5 and TRBJ2-3; TRBD1 might be the D (6 bases). Trimming cost V 0 bases and J 6 bases, with 7 bases left between them. The CDR3 is 13 residues long. Germline-derived CDR1 and CDR2 are LGHNT and FRNRAP. The DNA for the CDR3 is TGTGCTAGTGGTTTGGTACAGGGCGATACGCAGTATTTT. This encodes CASGLVQGDTQYF.

The chain has TRBV7-2 and TRBJ2-2; the D gene is possibly TRBD2 (7 bases). Between the trimmed V and J ends, which lost 5 bases and 5 bases, there was a span of 12 bases. Germline assignment: CDR1 SGHTA and CDR2 FQGNSA. There are 14 residues in the CDR3. The CDR3 DNA reads TGTGCCAGCAGCCCCAGCGGGACAACCGGGGAGCTGTTTTTT. Residues: CASSPSGTTGELFF.

The rearrangement links TRBV7-2 to TRBJ2-7; D might be TRBD1 (5 bases). Germline CDR1 reads SGHTA; CDR2 reads FQGNSA. V lost 0 bases to trimming and J lost 0 bases, with 9 bases between them. This CDR3 region has 15 residues. CDR3: CASSLARVHSYEQYV. CDR3 DNA: TGTGCCAGCAGCTTAGCCAGGGTGCACTCCTACGAGCAGTACGTC.

This clonotype was counted a few times. CDR3 protein: CASSSQLNSNQPQHF. The CDR3 region has the DNA TGTGCCAGCAGCTCCCAATTAAATAGCAATCAGCCCCAGCATTTT. V is TRBV7-2 and J is TRBJ1-5; unclear D gene. V shed 4 bases and J shed 0 bases, with 10 bases lying between them. CDR3 length: 15 residues. Germline V gene lookup returns CDR1 SGHTA and CDR2 FQGNSA.

This clonotype showed up just a few times. The V gene is TRBV7-2, the J gene TRBJ2-6; unclear D gene. V dropped 0 bases and J dropped 2 bases, with 8 bases sitting between them. The CDR3 has 16 amino acids. CDR1 and CDR2 (germline): SGHTA, FQGNSA. CDR3 region: CASSLASSTGANVLTF. In DNA, the CDR3 is TGTGCCAGCAGCTTAGCTAGTTCGACTGGGGCCAACGTCCTGACTTTC.

Only a few counts were recorded for this clonotype. J is TRBJ2-1 and V is TRBV7-6; tentative D call: TRBD2 (6 bases). V was trimmed by 1 base and J by 8 bases, leaving 18 bases between them. Germline V CDR1 and CDR2: SGHVS, FNYEAQ. This CDR3 contains 16 residues. In DNA form, the CDR3 reads TGTGCCAGCAGCTTAGAGACTAGGGCCTTCATGTATGAGCAGTTCTTC. Its protein is CASSLETRAFMYEQFF.

J is TRBJ2-7 and V is TRBV7-9, with 9 bases aligning to TRBD1. CDR1 and CDR2 (germline): SEHNR, FQNEAQ (reference sequence). The CDR3 sequence is 16 residues long. Trimming at V came to 5 bases and at J to 2 bases, leaving 10 bases not matched to a gene. The CDR3 nucleotides are TGTGCCAGCAGCACAACCGGGACAGGGTTTCCCTACGAGCAGTACTTC. It translates to CASSTTGTGFPYEQYF.

This clonotype came up a few times. V usage is TRBV7-2 and J usage is TRBJ1-6; 9 bases are shared with TRBD1. The V gene end was trimmed by 1 base and the J gene end by 9 bases; junction bases not matched to a gene: 4. The CDR3 sequence is 15 residues long. Germline-derived CDR1 and CDR2 are SGHTA and FQGNSA. The CDR3 here is CASSLGGQGSSPLHF. Here the CDR3 DNA reads TGTGCCAGCAGCTTAGGGGGACAGGGAAGTTCACCCCTCCACTTT.

The rearrangement links TRBV4-3 to TRBJ1-1; D gene unclear. Trimming took 0 bases from V and 1 from J, leaving 9 bases between them. This CDR3 contains 15 residues. CDR1 LGHNA and CDR2 YSLEER come from the germline V gene. CDR3 nucleotides: TGCGCCAGCAGCCAAGATGGCAGATCGAACACTGAAGCTTTCTTT. Residues: CASSQDGRSNTEAFF.

The sample holds one count of this clonotype. The chain combines TRBV6-2 or TRBV6-3 with TRBJ1-2; D is ambiguous. There are 15 residues in the CDR3. The germline V gene has CDR1 MNHEY and CDR2 SVGEGT. V was clipped by 0 bases and J by 8 bases, with 16 bases between them. Here the CDR3 DNA reads TGTGCCAGCAGTTACTCGAATGTGGTGGGGAGCGGCTACACCTTC. Encoded protein: CASSYSNVVGSGYTF.

Many counts were recorded for this clonotype. This CDR3 reads CASRYRLNTEAFF. For the CDR3, the DNA is TGTGCCAGCAGATACAGATTGAACACTGAAGCTTTCTTT. The rearrangement uses TRBV7-2 and TRBJ1-1; unclear D gene. Germline V lookup: CDR1 SGHTA, CDR2 FQGNSA. The CDR3 has 13 amino acids. The ends were cut back, 6 bases at V and 0 bases at J, with 8 bases in the middle. The full variable domain, rest sourced from reference TRBV7-2 and TRBJ1-1, is GAGVSQSPSNKVTEKGKDVELRCDPISGHTALYWYRQSLGQGLEFLIYFQGNSAPDKSGLPSDRFSAERTGGSVSTLTIQRTQQEDSAVYLCASRYRLNTEAFFGQGTRLTVV.

This sequence joins TRBV6-1 and TRBJ2-2, with 10 nucleotides matching TRBD1. The ends lost 2 bases at V and 6 bases at J; junction bases unmatched: 12. The CDR3 totals 18 residues. CDR1 and CDR2 (germline): MNHNS, SASEGT. The CDR3 protein is CASSEFPGDRGQAGELFF. The CDR3 coding sequence is TGTGCCAGCAGTGAATTCCCGGGGGACAGGGGTCAAGCCGGGGAGCTGTTTTTT.

The table lists this clonotype with a few counts. The V call is TRBV7-9, the J call TRBJ2-5, with TRBD2 as a possible D gene (5 bases). V shed 1 base and J shed 5 bases, with 14 bases lying between them. There are 15 residues in the CDR3. Per the germline V gene, CDR1 is SEHNR and CDR2 is FQNEAQ (reference sequence). The CDR3 spells CASSLGAGSGETQYF. The CDR3 bases are TGTGCCAGCAGCTTAGGCGCGGGTTCCGGGGAGACCCAGTACTTC. The full variable domain, in which reference TRBV7-9 and TRBJ2-5 provide the parts outside the CDR3, is DTGVSQNPRHKITKRGQNVTFRCDPISEHNRLYWYRQTLGQGPEFLTYFQNEAQLEKSRLLSDRFSAERPKGSFSTLEIQRTEQGDSAMYLCASSLGAGSGETQYFGPGTRLLVL.

The chain employs TRBV4-1 and TRBJ2-1; D remains ambiguous. CDR3 size: 13 residues. Per the germline V gene, CDR1 is MGHRA and CDR2 is YSYEKL. V was shortened by 1 base and J by 2 bases, with 3 bases between the two germline ends. CDR3 in DNA: TGCGCCAGCAGCCAAGTAGCCTACAATGAGCAGTTCTTC. Translation gives CASSQVAYNEQFF.

The chain has TRBV12-3 or TRBV12-4 and TRBJ2-7; D is possibly TRBD1 (6 bases). The CDR3 contains 14 residues. Trimming pared 6 bases from V and 2 bases from J, leaving 14 bases between. The CDR3, as DNA: TGTGCCAGCAGCCCACAGGGAAGTCCCTACGAGCAGTACTTC. Translation gives CASSPQGSPYEQYF.